The clone carrying this TCR beta chain was found a few times. The antigen is not known. This sample is drawn from a study of identical twins. Whole-study results and caveats: Zero-insertion analyses were open to partial confounding by invariant MAIT and iNKT cells. Whereas memory repertoires showed no such difference, abundant cord blood beta clonotypes carried fewer insertions. Sharing of beta out-of-frame sequences by twins showed a weaker excess.

V lost 4 bases to trimming and J lost 0 bases, with 19 bases between them. Per germline, CDR1 SQVTM and CDR2 ANQGSEA. The CDR3 runs 18 residues. Template switching (which added a universal primer site) was used, and cDNA carried unique molecular identifiers. One entry per CDR3 protein results from TCRdb running MiXCR on the 5' RACE reads. The table records some 1,600,000 distinct CDR3 sequences, around 33% of them present only once. Material for sequencing was cord blood. J is TRBJ2-6 and V is TRBV29-1, with D possibly matching TRBD1 (6 bases). This TCR was recovered from a newborn girl in good health. In DNA form, the CDR3 reads TGCAGCGTTGCCTCCCTGAAAGGGGGACCCTCTGGGGCCAACGTCCTGACTTTC. As protein: CSVASLKGGPSGANVLTF.